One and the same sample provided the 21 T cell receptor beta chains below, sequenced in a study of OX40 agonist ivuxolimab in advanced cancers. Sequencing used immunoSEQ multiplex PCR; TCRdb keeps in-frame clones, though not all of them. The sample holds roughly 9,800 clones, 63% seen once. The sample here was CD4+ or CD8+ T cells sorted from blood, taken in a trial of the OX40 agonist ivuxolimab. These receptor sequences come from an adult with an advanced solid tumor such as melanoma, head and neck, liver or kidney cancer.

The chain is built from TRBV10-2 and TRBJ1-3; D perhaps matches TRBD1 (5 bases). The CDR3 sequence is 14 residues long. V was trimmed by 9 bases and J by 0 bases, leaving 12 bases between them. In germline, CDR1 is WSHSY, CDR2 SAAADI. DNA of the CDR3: TGCGCCAGTCGGGGCGCGGGCTCTGGAAACACCATATATTTT. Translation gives CASRGAGSGNTIYF.

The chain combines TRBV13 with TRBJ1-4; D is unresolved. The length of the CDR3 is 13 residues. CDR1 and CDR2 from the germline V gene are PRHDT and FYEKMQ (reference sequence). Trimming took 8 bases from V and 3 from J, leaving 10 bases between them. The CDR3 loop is CASSLGANEKLFF. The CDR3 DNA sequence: TGTGCCAGCTCCCTCGGGGCTAATGAAAAACTGTTTTTT.

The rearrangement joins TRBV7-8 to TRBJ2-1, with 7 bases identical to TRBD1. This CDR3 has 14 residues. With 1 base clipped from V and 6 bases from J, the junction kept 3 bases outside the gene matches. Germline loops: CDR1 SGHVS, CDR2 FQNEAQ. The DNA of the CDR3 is TGTGCCAGCAGCTTAGGGGCAGGGGGCAATGAGCAGTTCTTC. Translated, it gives CASSLGAGGNEQFF. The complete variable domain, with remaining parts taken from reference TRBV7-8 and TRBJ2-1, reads GAGVSQSPRYKVAKRGQDVALRCDPISGHVSLFWYQQALGQGPEFLTYFQNEAQLDKSGLPSDRFFAERPEGSVSTLKIQRTQQEDSAVYLCASSLGAGGNEQFFGPGTRLTVL.

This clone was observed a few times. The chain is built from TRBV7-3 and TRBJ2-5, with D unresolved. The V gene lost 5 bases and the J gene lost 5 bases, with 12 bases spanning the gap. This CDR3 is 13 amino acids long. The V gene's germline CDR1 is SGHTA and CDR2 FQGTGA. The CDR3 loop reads CASSPSGGETQYF. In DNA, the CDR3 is TGTGCCAGCAGCCCCTCCGGCGGCGAGACCCAGTACTTC.

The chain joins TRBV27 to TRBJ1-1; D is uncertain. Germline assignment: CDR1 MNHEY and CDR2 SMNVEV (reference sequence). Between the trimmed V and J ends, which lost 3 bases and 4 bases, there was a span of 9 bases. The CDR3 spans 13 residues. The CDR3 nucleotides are TGTGCCAGCAGTTTGAATTTCGGCACTGAAGCTTTCTTT. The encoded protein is CASSLNFGTEAFF.

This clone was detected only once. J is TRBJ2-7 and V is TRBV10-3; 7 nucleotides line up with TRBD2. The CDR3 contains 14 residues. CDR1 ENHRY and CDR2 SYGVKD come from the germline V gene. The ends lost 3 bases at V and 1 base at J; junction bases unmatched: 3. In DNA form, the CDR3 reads TGTGCCATCAGTGATGTGGGACTATCCTACGAGCAGTACTTC. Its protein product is CAISDVGLSYEQYF.

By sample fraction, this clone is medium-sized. The CDR3 sequence: CASSELASYEQYF. CDR3 sequence (DNA): TGTGCCAGCAGTGAACTGGCCTCCTACGAGCAGTACTTC. V is TRBV25-1 and J is TRBJ2-7; the D is unclear. Trimming left V 2 bases short and J 0 bases short, with 5 bases between. This CDR3 spans 13 amino acids. Per germline, CDR1 MGHDK and CDR2 SYGVNS.

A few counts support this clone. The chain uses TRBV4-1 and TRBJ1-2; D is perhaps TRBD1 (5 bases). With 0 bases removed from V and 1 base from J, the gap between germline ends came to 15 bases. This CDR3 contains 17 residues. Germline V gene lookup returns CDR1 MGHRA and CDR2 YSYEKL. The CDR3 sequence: CASSQETGVGVNYGYTF. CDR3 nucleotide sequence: TGCGCCAGCAGCCAAGAAACAGGTGTTGGGGTTAACTATGGCTACACCTTC.

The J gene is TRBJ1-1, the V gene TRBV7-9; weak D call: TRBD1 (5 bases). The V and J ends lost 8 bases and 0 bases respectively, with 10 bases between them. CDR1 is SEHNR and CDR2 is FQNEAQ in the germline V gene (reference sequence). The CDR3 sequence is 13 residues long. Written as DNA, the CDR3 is TGTGCCAGCCTGGGGGAGATGAACACTGAAGCTTTCTTT. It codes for CASLGEMNTEAFF.

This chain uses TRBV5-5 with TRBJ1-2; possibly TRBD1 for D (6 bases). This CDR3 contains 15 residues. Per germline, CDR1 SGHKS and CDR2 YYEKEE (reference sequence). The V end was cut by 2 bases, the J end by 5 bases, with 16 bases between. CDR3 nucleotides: TGTGCCAGCAGCTTACAGGACAGAGTGATTTATGGCTACACCTTC. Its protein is CASSLQDRVIYGYTF.

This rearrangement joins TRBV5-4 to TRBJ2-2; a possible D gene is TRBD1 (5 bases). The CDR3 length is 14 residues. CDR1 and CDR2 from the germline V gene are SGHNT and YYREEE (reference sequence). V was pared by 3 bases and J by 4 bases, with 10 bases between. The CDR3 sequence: CASSSLRATGELFF. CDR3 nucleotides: TGTGCCAGCAGCTCGCTCAGGGCCACCGGGGAGCTGTTTTTT.

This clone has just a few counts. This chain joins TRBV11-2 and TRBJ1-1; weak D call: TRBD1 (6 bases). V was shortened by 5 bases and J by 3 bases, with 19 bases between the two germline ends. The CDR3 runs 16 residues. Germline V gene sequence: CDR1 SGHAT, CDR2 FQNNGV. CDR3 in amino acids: CASSPFSAEGDTEAFF. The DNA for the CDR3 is TGTGCCAGCAGCCCTTTTTCAGCCGAGGGGGACACTGAAGCTTTCTTT.

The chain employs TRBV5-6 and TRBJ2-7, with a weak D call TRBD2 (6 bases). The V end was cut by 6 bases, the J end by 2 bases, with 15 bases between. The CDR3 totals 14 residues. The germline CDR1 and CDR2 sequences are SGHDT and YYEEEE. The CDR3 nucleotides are TGTGCCAGCACCCGAGCTGGCGGGACCTACGAGCAGTACTTC. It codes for CASTRAGGTYEQYF.

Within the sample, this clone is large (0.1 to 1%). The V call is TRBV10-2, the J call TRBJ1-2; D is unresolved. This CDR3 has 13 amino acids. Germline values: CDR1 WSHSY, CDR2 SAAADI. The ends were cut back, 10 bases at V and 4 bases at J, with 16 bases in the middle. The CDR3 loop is CATSPEHPYGYTF. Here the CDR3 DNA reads TGCGCCACCTCCCCAGAACACCCCTATGGCTACACCTTC.

The CDR3 is CASSELGQGRASTGAFF. DNA of the CDR3: TGTGCCAGCAGTGAATTAGGTCAGGGCAGGGCCTCAACGGGGGCTTTCTTT. The gene calls are TRBV25-1 and TRBJ1-1; the D gene is possibly TRBD1 (5 bases). The CDR3 spans 17 residues. Germline V gene lookup returns CDR1 MGHDK and CDR2 SYGVNS. The V and J ends lost 1 base and 11 bases respectively, with 26 bases between them. The full variable domain, with the rest looked up from reference TRBV25-1 and TRBJ1-1, is EADIYQTPRYLVIGTGKKITLECSQTMGHDKMYWYQQDPGMELHLIHYSYGVNSTEKGDLSSESTVSRIRTEHFPLTLESARPSHTSQYLCASSELGQGRASTGAFFGQGTRLTVV.

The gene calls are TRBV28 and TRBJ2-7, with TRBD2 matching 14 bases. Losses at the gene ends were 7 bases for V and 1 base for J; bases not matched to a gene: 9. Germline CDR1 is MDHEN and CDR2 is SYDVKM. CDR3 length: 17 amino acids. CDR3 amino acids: CASTTSGRASRSYEQYF. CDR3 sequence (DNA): TGTGCCAGCACGACTAGCGGGAGGGCCTCCAGGTCCTACGAGCAGTACTTC. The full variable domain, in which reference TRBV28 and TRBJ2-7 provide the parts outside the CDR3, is DVKVTQSSRYLVKRTGEKVFLECVQDMDHENMFWYRQDPGLGLRLIYFSYDVKMKEKGDIPEGYSVSREKKERFSLILESASTNQTSMYLCASTTSGRASRSYEQYFGPGTRLTVT.

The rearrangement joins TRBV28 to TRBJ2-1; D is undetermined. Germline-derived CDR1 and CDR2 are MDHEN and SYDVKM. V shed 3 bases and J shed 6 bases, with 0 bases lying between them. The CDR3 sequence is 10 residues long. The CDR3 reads CASSFNEQFF. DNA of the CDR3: TGTGCCAGCAGTTTCAATGAGCAGTTCTTC.

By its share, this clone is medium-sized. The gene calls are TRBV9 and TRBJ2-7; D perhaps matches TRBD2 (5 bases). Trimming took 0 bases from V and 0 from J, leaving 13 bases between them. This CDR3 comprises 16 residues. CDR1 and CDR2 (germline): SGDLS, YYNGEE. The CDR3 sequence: CASSVEDGGYSYEQYF. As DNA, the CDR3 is TGTGCCAGCAGCGTAGAAGACGGCGGGTACTCCTACGAGCAGTACTTC.

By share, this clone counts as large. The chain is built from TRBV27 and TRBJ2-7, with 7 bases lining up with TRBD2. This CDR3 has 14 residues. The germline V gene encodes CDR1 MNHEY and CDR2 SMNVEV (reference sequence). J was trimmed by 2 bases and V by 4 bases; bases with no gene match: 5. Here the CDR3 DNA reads TGTGCCAGCAGTTATAAAGCGGGGCCCTACGAGCAGTACTTC. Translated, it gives CASSYKAGPYEQYF.

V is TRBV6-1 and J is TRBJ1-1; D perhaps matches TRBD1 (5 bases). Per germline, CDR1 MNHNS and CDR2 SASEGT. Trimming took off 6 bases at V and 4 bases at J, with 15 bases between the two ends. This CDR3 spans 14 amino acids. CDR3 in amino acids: CASSSLTGVTEAFF. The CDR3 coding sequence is TGTGCCAGCAGCTCTCTGACGGGGGTCACTGAAGCTTTCTTT.

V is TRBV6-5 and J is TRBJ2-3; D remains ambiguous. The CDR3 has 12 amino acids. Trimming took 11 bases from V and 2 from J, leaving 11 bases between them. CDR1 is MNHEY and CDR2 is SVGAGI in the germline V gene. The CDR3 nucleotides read TGTGCCGCGATGGAAGTCACAGATACGCAGTATTTT. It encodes CAAMEVTDTQYF.